This entry lists 32 T cell receptor beta chains sequenced from one sample in a study of early stage breast cancer tumors. Method: immunoSEQ multiplex PCR; TCRdb's copy keeps in-frame clones and lacks some. The data show about 69,000 clones, about 85% seen once. The source material was blood. The receptors shown here come from a person aged 40-50 years with breast cancer.

This rearrangement joins TRBV5-6 to TRBJ2-6; D is possibly TRBD1 or TRBD2 (5 bases each). The length of the CDR3 is 15 residues. Germline assignment: CDR1 SGHDT and CDR2 YYEEEE. Trimming shortened V by 5 bases and J by 4 bases, and 13 bases separated the two germline ends. CDR3 DNA sequence: TGTGCCAGCAGATACCGGGGACCCGGGGCCAACGTCCTGACTTTC. It encodes CASRYRGPGANVLTF.

This clone has more than one count but fewer than ten. The chain couples TRBV6-4 to TRBJ2-2, with TRBD1 matching over 7 bases. This CDR3 comprises 14 residues. The V gene's germline CDR1 is MRHNA and CDR2 SNTAGT. V was pared by 0 bases and J by 6 bases, with 1 base of the junction left unmatched. The CDR3 coding sequence is TGTGCCAGCAGTGACTCGCAGGGGGCCGGGGAGCTGTTTTTT. Translated, it gives CASSDSQGAGELFF.

The chain combines TRBV11-2 with TRBJ2-7; D perhaps matches TRBD2 (5 bases). V dropped 8 bases and J dropped 3 bases, with 11 bases sitting between them. Germline-derived CDR1 and CDR2 are SGHAT and FQNNGV. The CDR3 extends over 12 amino acids. Here the CDR3 DNA reads TGTGCCAGCGGAGGCAGGAGCTACGAGCAGTACTTC. Its translation: CASGGRSYEQYF.

The CDR3 spells CASSIGSGAKRNQPQHF. For the CDR3, the DNA is TGTGCCAGTAGTATAGGGTCAGGGGCAAAACGCAATCAGCCCCAGCATTTT. The V and J genes are TRBV19 and TRBJ1-5; D possibly corresponds to TRBD1 (6 bases). This CDR3 is built from 17 residues. V shed 1 base and J shed 2 bases, with 15 bases lying between them. In germline, CDR1 is LNHDA, CDR2 SQIVND (reference sequence).

The rearrangement links TRBV6-5 to TRBJ1-2, with no clear D. Germline CDR1 is MNHEY and CDR2 is SVGAGI. Trimming took 0 bases from V and 12 from J, leaving 8 bases between them. This CDR3 region has 11 residues. Written as DNA, the CDR3 is TGTGCCAGCAGTTACTCAGGGCGAGACACCTTC. Protein sequence: CASSYSGRDTF.

This chain links TRBV19 with TRBJ2-3; 7 nucleotides match TRBD1. V lost 4 bases and J lost 4; bases outside the gene matches: 14. CDR1 and CDR2 from the germline V gene are LNHDA and SQIVND (reference sequence). This CDR3 spans 17 amino acids. CDR3 protein: CASSKGTAKMNPDTQYF. CDR3 DNA: TGTGCCAGTAGTAAAGGGACAGCTAAAATGAACCCAGATACGCAGTATTTT. The variable domain in full, completed from reference TRBV19 and TRBJ2-3, reads DGGITQSPKYLFRKEGQNVTLSCEQNLNHDAMYWYRQDPGQGLRLIYYSQIVNDFQKGDIAEGYSVSREKKESFPLTVTSAQKNPTAFYLCASSKGTAKMNPDTQYFGPGTRLTVL.

This sequence joins TRBV6-1 and TRBJ2-3; D not resolved. Germline V gene data show CDR1 as MNHNS and CDR2 as SASEGT. The CDR3 runs to 13 residues. V gave up 11 bases and J gave up 4 bases, with 16 bases separating them. For the CDR3, the DNA is TGTGCCGGAATGGACCCGTTTGCAGATACGCAGTATTTT. It yields the protein CAGMDPFADTQYF.

The chain recombines TRBV4-1 with TRBJ2-5; 7 bases are a match to TRBD2. The J segment lost 4 bases and the V segment lost 0 bases, leaving 14 bases of the junction unmatched. The CDR3 is 18 residues long. CDR1 and CDR2 (germline): MGHRA, YSYEKL. The CDR3 loop reads CASSQDRGAGVGAETQYF. CDR3 bases: TGCGCCAGCAGCCAAGATAGAGGGGCGGGAGTAGGCGCAGAGACCCAGTACTTC.

V gene TRBV30 combines with J gene TRBJ1-1, with D perhaps matching TRBD1 (5 bases). The V end lost 4 bases, the J end lost 1 base, and 13 bases lay between the germline ends. Germline CDR1 reads GTSNPN; CDR2 reads SVGIG (reference sequence). The CDR3 spans 14 residues. The CDR3 DNA follows: TGTGCCTGGACCCGGACAAGGCCGAACACTGAAGCTTTCTTT. The encoded protein is CAWTRTRPNTEAFF.

V usage is TRBV19 and J usage is TRBJ2-7; 7 positions match TRBD1. Trimming at V came to 5 bases and at J to 4 bases, leaving 5 bases not matched to a gene. This CDR3 has 13 amino acids. CDR1 LNHDA and CDR2 SQIVND come from the germline V gene (reference sequence). The CDR3 coding sequence is TGTGCCAGTAGTCTTGAGGGGGCATACGAGCAGTACTTC. Translation gives CASSLEGAYEQYF.

The CDR3 DNA follows: TGTGCCAGCAGCGTAGCTCAGGGTTTAAATGAGCAGTTCTTC. It yields the protein CASSVAQGLNEQFF. This chain joins TRBV9 and TRBJ2-1, with D perhaps matching TRBD1 (5 bases). This CDR3 comprises 14 residues. The V end lost 0 bases, the J end lost 7 bases, and 11 bases lay between the germline ends. CDR1 and CDR2 (germline): SGDLS, YYNGEE.

J is TRBJ2-1 and V is TRBV28; 14 bases are shared with TRBD2. Germline V CDR1 and CDR2: MDHEN, SYDVKM. The CDR3 is made up of 15 amino acids. The junction had 7 bases not matched to a gene; V was cut back by 6 bases and J by 9 bases. Here the CDR3 DNA reads TGTGCCAGCAGCCCGACTAGCGGGAGGGTGGGTGAGCAGTTCTTC. Amino acid sequence: CASSPTSGRVGEQFF.

The chain is built from TRBV30 and TRBJ1-2; the D gene is possibly TRBD1 (6 bases). V was clipped by 2 bases and J by 4 bases, with 17 bases between them. CDR3 length: 15 residues. Germline CDR1 reads GTSNPN; CDR2 reads SVGIG (reference sequence). The CDR3 sequence is CAWSSETGAFYGYTF. As DNA, the CDR3 is TGTGCCTGGAGTTCTGAGACAGGAGCGTTCTATGGCTACACCTTC. Variable domain in full (rest from reference TRBV30 and TRBJ1-2): SQTIHQWPATLVQPVGSPLSLECTVEGTSNPNLYWYRQAAGRGLQLLFYSVGIGQISSEVPQNLSASRPQDRQFILSSKKLLLSDSGFYLCAWSSETGAFYGYTFGSGTRLTVV.

As concerns this clone: Because the CDR3's place on the DNA is in doubt, the DNA is left out and the CDR3 is given as listed by TCRdb. The rearrangement links TRBV28 to TRBJ2-7; the table's D call, TRBD2, was not checked against the DNA. With termini counted, the CDR3 has 15 amino acids. Germline V gives CDR1 MDHEN, CDR2 SYDVKM. Here the CDR3 reads CASSSSTGGIREQYF.

The V call is TRBV6-6, the J call TRBJ1-4; no firm D call. The V gene's germline CDR1 is MNHNY and CDR2 SVGAGI (reference sequence). The V and J ends lost 2 bases and 5 bases respectively, with 3 bases between them. There are 12 residues in the CDR3. Written as DNA, the CDR3 is TGTGCCAGCAGTTACCCAAATGAAAAACTGTTTTTT. Its translation is CASSYPNEKLFF.

The chain recombines TRBV23-1 with TRBJ1-4; 9 bases match TRBD1. TRBV23-1 is an open reading frame, and its role is uncertain. There are 17 residues in the CDR3. Trimming cost V 4 bases and J 6 bases; bases outside gene matches: 12. The CDR3 region is CASSPGQGKNGDEKLFF. For the CDR3, the DNA is TGCGCCAGCAGTCCTGGACAGGGGAAGAACGGAGATGAAAAACTGTTTTTT.

In its sample, this clone was seen once. The chain has TRBV11-2 and TRBJ1-1; 9 bases align to TRBD1. Germline CDR1 reads SGHAT; CDR2 reads FQNNGV. V was pared by 5 bases and J by 0 bases, with 1 base of the junction left unmatched. The CDR3 sequence is 14 residues long. The CDR3 DNA sequence: TGTGCCAGCAGCAACAGGGGGCTGAACACTGAAGCTTTCTTT. Translation: CASSNRGLNTEAFF.

The rearrangement uses TRBV30 and TRBJ1-3; D remains unclear. Trimming took off 0 bases at V and 2 bases at J, with 11 bases between the two ends. Per germline, CDR1 GTSNPN and CDR2 SVGIG (reference sequence). CDR3 length: 15 amino acids. CDR3: CAWSVGGHPGNTIYF. DNA of the CDR3: TGTGCCTGGAGTGTGGGAGGGCATCCTGGAAACACCATATATTTT.

This chain joins TRBV18 and TRBJ1-1; D is possibly TRBD1 (6 bases). The length of the CDR3 is 14 residues. Germline V gene data show CDR1 as KGHSH and CDR2 as LQKENI. The germline V and J ends were trimmed by 2 bases and 1 base, with 8 bases remaining between them. CDR3: CASSPRQENTEAFF. The DNA of the CDR3 is TGTGCCAGCTCACCAAGACAGGAGAACACTGAAGCTTTCTTT.

The chain combines TRBV19 with TRBJ2-1; TRBD2 matches at 10 bases. V dropped 0 bases and J dropped 8; count of bases not matched to a gene: 4. Germline V gene sequence: CDR1 LNHDA, CDR2 SQIVND (reference sequence). There are 15 residues in the CDR3. The CDR3 sequence is CASSIERLAGDEQFF. CDR3 nucleotides: TGTGCCAGTAGTATAGAAAGGCTAGCGGGAGATGAGCAGTTCTTC.

The V and J genes are TRBV28 and TRBJ2-1; 9 nucleotides match TRBD1. Germline CDR1 reads MDHEN; CDR2 reads SYDVKM. With V trimmed by 5 bases and J by 5 bases, 7 bases remained unmatched. The CDR3 consists of 15 residues. CDR3 in DNA: TGTGCCAGCAGTGGGGGACAGGGCGTTAACAATGAGCAGTTCTTC. Encoded protein: CASSGGQGVNNEQFF.

V and J are TRBV5-1 and TRBJ2-5, with 7 bases aligning to TRBD1. The junction had 5 bases not matched to a gene; V was cut back by 4 bases and J by 2 bases. Germline lookup yields CDR1 SGHRS and CDR2 YFSETQ. The CDR3 extends over 14 amino acids. The DNA for the CDR3 is TGCGCCAGCAGCCGACAGGGCGCTCAAGAGACCCAGTACTTC. Translating gives CASSRQGAQETQYF.

This clone was seen only a few times. The chain uses TRBV4-2 and TRBJ2-7, with TRBD2 matching over 8 bases. CDR1 and CDR2 (germline): LGHNA, YNFKEQ. This CDR3 is 16 amino acids long. The ends lost 3 bases at V and 7 bases at J; junction bases unmatched: 14. DNA for the CDR3: TGTGCCAGCAGCCACGGGAGTACAGCGGGAGTTGGGGAGCAGTACTTC. Translating gives CASSHGSTAGVGEQYF.

CDR3: CASSPNRNQPQHF. CDR3 DNA sequence: TGTGCCAGCAGCCCAAACAGGAATCAGCCCCAGCATTTT. The chain is built from TRBV7-9 and TRBJ1-5; a possible D gene is TRBD1 (5 bases). The CDR3 consists of 13 residues. CDR1 SEHNR and CDR2 FQNEAQ come from the germline V gene (reference sequence). Trimming took 5 bases from V and 4 from J, leaving 9 bases between them. The complete variable domain, with remaining parts taken from reference TRBV7-9 and TRBJ1-5, reads DTGVSQNPRHKITKRGQNVTFRCDPISEHNRLYWYRQTLGQGPEFLTYFQNEAQLEKSRLLSDRFSAERPKGSFSTLEIQRTEQGDSAMYLCASSPNRNQPQHFGDGTRLSIL.

This chain links TRBV9 with TRBJ2-2; unclear D gene. V was cut by 4 bases and J by 6 bases, with 7 bases left in between. The V gene's germline CDR1 is SGDLS and CDR2 YYNGEE. This CDR3 comprises 12 residues. CDR3 sequence (DNA): TGTGCCAGCAGCCCCCTGGCCGGGGAGCTGTTTTTT. It is translated as CASSPLAGELFF.

This clone came up once. The chain is built from TRBV10-2 and TRBJ2-1; TRBD2 agrees at 8 bases. Germline V gene sequence: CDR1 WSHSY, CDR2 SAAADI. This CDR3 comprises 18 residues. V gave up 7 bases and J gave up 2 bases; unmatched junction bases: 16. The CDR3 region is CASIPGVNGLATYNEQFF. CDR3 DNA sequence: TGCGCCAGCATCCCGGGAGTGAATGGACTAGCCACCTACAATGAGCAGTTCTTC.

The V gene is TRBV11-2, the J gene TRBJ2-3; 10 positions agree with TRBD2. Per the germline V gene, CDR1 is SGHAT and CDR2 is FQNNGV. The J segment lost 6 bases and the V segment lost 5 bases, leaving 14 bases of the junction unmatched. The length of the CDR3 is 17 residues. This CDR3 reads CASSRSLAGGIWDTQYF. The DNA for the CDR3 is TGTGCCAGCAGCAGATCTTTAGCGGGAGGCATTTGGGATACGCAGTATTTT.

In this sample, this clone turned up a few times. J is TRBJ2-1 and V is TRBV9, with 9 bases aligning to TRBD2. The CDR3 has 16 amino acids. The V gene end was trimmed by 0 bases and the J gene end by 2 bases; junction bases not matched to a gene: 3. Germline V CDR1 and CDR2: SGDLS, YYNGEE. The CDR3 loop reads CASSVDSGSPYNEQFF. As DNA, the CDR3 is TGTGCCAGCAGCGTAGATAGCGGGAGCCCCTACAATGAGCAGTTCTTC.

The gene calls are TRBV5-1 and TRBJ2-1, with TRBD1 matching over 10 bases. Germline trimming cut 3 bases from V and 6 bases from J; bases unmatched to any gene: 3. The CDR3 sequence is 14 residues long. CDR1 is SGHRS, CDR2 YFSETQ, per germline. CDR3 DNA sequence: TGCGCCAGCAGCTCCAGGACAGGGGGCAATGAGCAGTTCTTC. Protein sequence: CASSSRTGGNEQFF.

J is TRBJ2-2 and V is TRBV6-5; either TRBD1 or TRBD2 may supply D (5 bases each). The CDR3 runs 14 residues. Germline loops: CDR1 MNHEY, CDR2 SVGAGI. The V and J ends lost 3 bases and 2 bases respectively, with 7 bases between them. Written as DNA, the CDR3 is TGTGCCAGCAGTTATGGGGGAAACACCGGGGAGCTGTTTTTT. Its translation is CASSYGGNTGELFF.

This sequence joins TRBV19 and TRBJ2-1; TRBD1 matches 9 bases. The CDR3 runs to 16 residues. V shed 4 bases and J 3 bases; nucleotides not matched to a gene: 7. From germline, CDR1 is LNHDA and CDR2 SQIVND (reference sequence). CDR3 protein: CASSKTTGGRYNEQFF. CDR3 coding DNA: TGTGCCAGTAGTAAAACGACAGGGGGACGCTACAATGAGCAGTTCTTC.

The rearrangement joins TRBV7-8 to TRBJ2-7, with 7 bases that match TRBD1. V dropped 7 bases and J dropped 3; count of bases not matched to a gene: 15. Looked up from germline, CDR1 is SGHVS and CDR2 is FQNEAQ. The CDR3 extends over 16 amino acids. CDR3 loop: CASTLSEPGQYYEQYF. Here the CDR3 DNA reads TGTGCCAGCACCCTATCCGAACCGGGACAGTACTACGAGCAGTACTTC.